Included here is one TCR beta chain sequence, with context. No cognate antigen has been identified for it. No much larger clone is present one base from it, and per-base qualities are unavailable. The CDR3 sequence holds 20 residues, the cysteine and phenylalanine included. Left in the record is the CDR3 DNA by itself, 60 bases read in frame from the first base. Clipping removes 4 bases from V and 4 bases from J, with 20 as the unmatched junction base count. For CDR1 and CDR2, the germline V gene lists SGHRS and YFSETQ. The CDR3 regions of human TCRbeta chains were analyzed by immunosequencing. Per the original workflow: Repertoire TCRs were checked for matches against a reference library of SARS-CoV-2-specific TCRs that had been generated using the MIRA antigen-specificity platform. Breadth meant the fraction of unique TCRs that were SARS-CoV-2-associated, whereas depth meant the fraction of total T cells that were SARS-CoV-2-associated. Using the MIRA data, each spike-specific TCR was assigned both to the spike region to which the TCR was reactive and to a CD4 or CD8 class. Log10-transformed breadth and depth values were compared by one-way ANOVA with Sidak's multiple comparisons tests. The table was pulled from immuneACCESS by TCRdb, which kept in-frame rearrangements only. Such tables lose some clones; where checked, under half of the loss comes from unresolved V genes, and the rest has no known cause. V, J and clone size derive from that table, while D and trimming were established from the DNA sequence. This sample is represented by approximately 150,000 clones; around nine tenths of them were singletons. The top ten clonotypes cover roughly 1.1% of the sample.

This entry comes from a study of T cell responses to AZD1222 COVID-19 vaccine (TCRdb year 2021). With regard to the full study: A total of over 230 trial participants underwent TCR sequencing, of whom roughly 210 had received two doses of AZD1222 and about 25 had received two doses of the MenACWY control vaccine. Trial participants were enrolled into age subgroups of 18-55, 56-69 and 70-plus years, which contained about 150, 28 and 57 TCR-sequenced participants, respectively.

According to the study, the label for this sample's time point signals: about 28 days (+/-7) after the second vaccine dose. AZD1222 recipients whose second dose came at about 4 weeks and those whose second dose came at about 12 weeks were combined into one group, since spike-specific TCR depth and breadth did not differ between the two schedules. Vaccinee samples came from UK trials COV001 and COV002, including a single-blind randomized controlled phase 2/3 trial of AZD1222 (ChAdOx1 nCoV-19) in healthy adults. For TCRbeta chain sequencing, PBMC samples from trial participants were taken at day 0 and at day 28 after the second dose. What the study reported, not specific to this receptor: Because no samples from the day 14 peak response were available, repertoires could be characterized only after the peak T cell response. Only a handful of AZD1222 recipients were SARS-CoV-2 seropositive at baseline, limiting conclusions about previously exposed vaccinees. Participants were mostly white British, with more females than males. The authors suggested clonal diversity may have been underestimated. The 56-69-year group was small, and its depth increase did not reach significance, likely because of low power. After two AZD1222 doses, spike-specific TCR breadth and depth were significantly higher than at day 0 and than in MenACWY recipients. Reportedly, close to half of the unique spike-specific TCRs recognized epitopes lying outside the regions that are mutated in the B.1.351 and B.1.1.7 variants. CD4 TCRs associated with the vaccine covered the entire spike protein, and the dominant responses were in regions 160-218 and 743-854.

Specimen: peripheral blood, collected 28 days after the second AZD1222 dose. Recombination linked TRBV5-1 to TRBJ2-1; TRBD2 fits 10 bases in the junction. The receptor's source is an adult who received the AZD1222 COVID-19 vaccine. Here is the DNA: TGCGCCAGCAGCCCCTCCGAGGTCAGGACCCTAGCGGGGGATTACAATGAGCAGTTCTTC. Its translation is CASSPSEVRTLAGDYNEQFF.